A selection of T cell receptor beta chains follows, all from one sample in a study of post-analysis software for immune sequencing data. One entry per CDR3 protein results from TCRdb running MiXCR on the PCR reads. The table has 750,000 to 950,000 distinct CDR3 sequences, 53% seen once. The sequenced sample consisted of blood. The receptors were gathered from a girl aged 10 to 17 with multiple sclerosis. CDR3s include the opening cysteine and the closing phenylalanine or tryptophan. Fields, in order: CDR3 length, J gene, D gene, V gene, clone size, CDR3 DNA, CDR3 protein. D genes are given only for firm matches. Clone size is shown for a subset of rows, as once, few, many or a class of expanded clone.

cdr3_length: 16; j_call: TRBJ2-3; d_call: NA; v_call: TRBV7-9; clone_size: NA; cdr3_nt: TGTGCCAGCAGCTTATCAGGCGGGCCCCCCACAGATACGCAGTATTTT; cdr3_aa: CASSLSGGPPTDTQYF
cdr3_length: 14; j_call: TRBJ1-1; d_call: NA; v_call: TRBV19; clone_size: NA; cdr3_nt: TGTGCCAGTAGTTATACAGACTTAAACACTGAGGCTTTCTTT; cdr3_aa: CASSYTDLNTEAFF
cdr3_length: 13; j_call: TRBJ1-5; d_call: NA; v_call: TRBV5-6; clone_size: NA; cdr3_nt: TGTGCCAGCAGCTTGACAGGCAAACAGCCCCAGCATTTT; cdr3_aa: CASSLTGKQPQHF
cdr3_length: 14; j_call: TRBJ1-2; d_call: TRBD1; v_call: TRBV5-5; clone_size: few; cdr3_nt: TGTGCCAGCAGCTTCGGACAGGGCCTCTATGGCTACACCTTC; cdr3_aa: CASSFGQGLYGYTF
cdr3_length: 14; j_call: TRBJ2-7; d_call: TRBD1; v_call: TRBV12-3/TRBV12-4; clone_size: NA; cdr3_nt: TGTGCCAGCAGTTTACTGGGACAGTCCTACGAGCAGTACTTC; cdr3_aa: CASSLLGQSYEQYF
cdr3_length: 12; j_call: TRBJ2-5; d_call: NA; v_call: TRBV5-1; clone_size: NA; cdr3_nt: TGCGCCAGCTACGGGGTCCAAGAGACCCAGTACTTC; cdr3_aa: CASYGVQETQYF
cdr3_length: 15; j_call: TRBJ2-7; d_call: TRBD2; v_call: TRBV20-1; clone_size: NA; cdr3_nt: TGCAGTGCTAGGGGGACTAGCGGAAATCACTACGAGCAGTACTTC; cdr3_aa: CSARGTSGNHYEQYF
cdr3_length: 14; j_call: TRBJ2-7; d_call: NA; v_call: TRBV20-1; clone_size: NA; cdr3_nt: TGCAGTGCTAGAGACCCCGGGGTTCTGTACGAGCAGTACTTC; cdr3_aa: CSARDPGVLYEQYF
cdr3_length: 17; j_call: TRBJ1-5; d_call: NA; v_call: TRBV2; clone_size: NA; cdr3_nt: TGTGCCAGCAGCTGGGTCCGACAGTCTTATAGCAATCAGCCCCAGCATTTT; cdr3_aa: CASSWVRQSYSNQPQHF
cdr3_length: 17; j_call: TRBJ2-1; d_call: NA; v_call: TRBV15; clone_size: NA; cdr3_nt: TGTGCCACCAGCAGAGATAGGGTTAGCGGACGCAGCAATGAGCAGTTCTTC; cdr3_aa: CATSRDRVSGRSNEQFF
cdr3_length: 16; j_call: TRBJ1-1; d_call: NA; v_call: TRBV3-1; clone_size: NA; cdr3_nt: TGTGCCAGCAGCCAAGAAGGTATAGTCCGAGGGACTGAAGCTTTCTTT; cdr3_aa: CASSQEGIVRGTEAFF
cdr3_length: 10; j_call: TRBJ2-3; d_call: NA; v_call: TRBV12-3/TRBV12-4; clone_size: once; cdr3_nt: TGTGCCAGCAGTTTAAAGTCGCAGTATTTT; cdr3_aa: CASSLKSQYF
cdr3_length: 20; j_call: TRBJ2-7; d_call: TRBD1; v_call: TRBV4-2; clone_size: few; cdr3_nt: TGTGCCAGCAGCCAAGACCTGCCCGGGACAGGGGTATGGATACCCTACGAGCAGTACTTC; cdr3_aa: CASSQDLPGTGVWIPYEQYF
cdr3_length: 16; j_call: TRBJ2-6; d_call: NA; v_call: TRBV5-1; clone_size: NA; cdr3_nt: TGCGCCAGCAGTGGGGGGGCCACCTCTGGGGCCAACGTCCTGACTTTC; cdr3_aa: CASSGGATSGANVLTF
cdr3_length: 16; j_call: TRBJ2-1; d_call: NA; v_call: TRBV5-1; clone_size: NA; cdr3_nt: TGCGCCAGCAGCTTGGGGCAGGCGAGCTCCTACAATGAGCAGTTCTTC; cdr3_aa: CASSLGQASSYNEQFF
cdr3_length: 14; j_call: TRBJ2-7; d_call: TRBD1; v_call: TRBV20-1; clone_size: NA; cdr3_nt: TGCAGTGCTAGACGGACAGGGGTCTCCTACGAGCAGTACTTC; cdr3_aa: CSARRTGVSYEQYF
cdr3_length: 13; j_call: TRBJ2-3; d_call: TRBD1; v_call: TRBV12-3/TRBV12-4; clone_size: few; cdr3_nt: TGTGCCACCCGGGACAGGGCCCCAGATACGCAGTATTTT; cdr3_aa: CATRDRAPDTQYF
cdr3_length: 17; j_call: TRBJ2-6; d_call: TRBD1; v_call: TRBV3-1; clone_size: NA; cdr3_nt: TGTGCCAGCAGCCAAGATCTCCGGGACAGTTGGGCCAACGTCCTGACTTTC; cdr3_aa: CASSQDLRDSWANVLTF
cdr3_length: 18; j_call: TRBJ2-4; d_call: TRBD2; v_call: TRBV20-1; clone_size: NA; cdr3_nt: TGCAGTGCTAGAGACCCAGCGGGGGGCAAAGTAGCCAAAAACATTCAGTACTTC; cdr3_aa: CSARDPAGGKVAKNIQYF
cdr3_length: 14; j_call: TRBJ2-7; d_call: TRBD2; v_call: TRBV6-5; clone_size: NA; cdr3_nt: TGTGCCAGCAGTCTCGCTAGCGGGACCGGCGAGCAGTACTTC; cdr3_aa: CASSLASGTGEQYF
cdr3_length: 12; j_call: TRBJ2-7; d_call: TRBD1; v_call: TRBV29-1; clone_size: NA; cdr3_nt: TGCAGCGTCGAAGTTACAGGGGACGAGCAGTACTTC; cdr3_aa: CSVEVTGDEQYF
cdr3_length: 13; j_call: TRBJ2-3; d_call: TRBD1; v_call: TRBV29-1; clone_size: NA; cdr3_nt: TGCAGCGTTGACGACAGGGGTACAGATACGCAGTATTTT; cdr3_aa: CSVDDRGTDTQYF
cdr3_length: 15; j_call: TRBJ2-5; d_call: NA; v_call: TRBV29-1; clone_size: NA; cdr3_nt: TGCAGCGTTGAAATCGACTGGGGACTTAAAGAGACCCAGTACTTC; cdr3_aa: CSVEIDWGLKETQYF
cdr3_length: 19; j_call: TRBJ2-3; d_call: TRBD1; v_call: TRBV20-1; clone_size: NA; cdr3_nt: TGCAGTGCTCCCCCCGAATGGGGACAGGGGTCCCCTAGCACAGATACGCAGTATTTT; cdr3_aa: CSAPPEWGQGSPSTDTQYF
cdr3_length: 15; j_call: TRBJ2-1; d_call: TRBD2; v_call: TRBV5-1; clone_size: NA; cdr3_nt: TGCGCCAGCAGCCCAACTAGCGGGGGGACGGATGAGCAGTTCTTC; cdr3_aa: CASSPTSGGTDEQFF